The TCR beta chain described here comes from a study of blood T cell repertoires in COVID-19. Study details: Donors in the United States, Italy and Spain gave samples during acute or convalescent COVID-19. The cDNA or gDNA used as material had been derived from T cells, B-cell-depleted T cells, or PBMCs.

Looked up from germline, CDR1 is MNHEY and CDR2 is SMNVEV (reference sequence). Trimming cost V 7 bases and J 3 bases, with 29 bases left between them. The CDR3 runs to 19 residues. In the authors' workflow: Amplification with reference gene primers provided the estimates of nucleated cell counts. Clones were sequenced by immunoSEQ multiplex PCR, and TCRdb holds only the in-frame ones, with some missing. V and J calls plus clone size are reproduced from that table; the DNA served to infer D and trimming. The table records about 110,000 clones, about four fifths of them present only once. The receptor comes from a woman in her 70s with acute or convalescent COVID-19. The sample consisted of peripheral blood. V usage is TRBV27 and J usage is TRBJ2-3, with D possibly being TRBD1 (6 bases). In DNA, the CDR3 is TGTGCCAGCAACCCAACAGGGACGCTTCAGCTAGGGTGGACAGATACGCAGTATTTT. It translates to CASNPTGTLQLGWTDTQYF.